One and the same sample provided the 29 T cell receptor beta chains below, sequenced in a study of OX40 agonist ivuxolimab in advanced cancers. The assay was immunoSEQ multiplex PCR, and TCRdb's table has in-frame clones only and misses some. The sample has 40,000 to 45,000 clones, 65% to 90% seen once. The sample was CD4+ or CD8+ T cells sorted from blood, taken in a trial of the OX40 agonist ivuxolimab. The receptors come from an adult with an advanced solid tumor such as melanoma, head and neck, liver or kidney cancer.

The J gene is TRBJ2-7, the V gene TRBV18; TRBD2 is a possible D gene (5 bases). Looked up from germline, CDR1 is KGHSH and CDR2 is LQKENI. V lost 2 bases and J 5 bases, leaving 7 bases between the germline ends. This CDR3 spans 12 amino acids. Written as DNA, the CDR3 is TGTGCCAGCTCACCAACTAGGGACGAGCAGTACTTC. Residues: CASSPTRDEQYF.

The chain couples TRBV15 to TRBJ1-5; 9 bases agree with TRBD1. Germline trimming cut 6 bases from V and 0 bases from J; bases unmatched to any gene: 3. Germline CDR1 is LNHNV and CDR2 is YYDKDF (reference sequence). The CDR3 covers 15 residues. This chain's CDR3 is CATRWTGVSNQPQHF. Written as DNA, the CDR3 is TGTGCCACCAGATGGACAGGGGTTAGCAATCAGCCCCAGCATTTT.

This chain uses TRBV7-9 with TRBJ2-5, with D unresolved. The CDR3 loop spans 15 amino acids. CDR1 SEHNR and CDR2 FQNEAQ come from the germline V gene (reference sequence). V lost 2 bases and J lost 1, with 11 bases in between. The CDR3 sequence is CASSLSVRIQETQYF. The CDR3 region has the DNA TGTGCCAGCAGCTTAAGTGTGAGAATCCAAGAGACCCAGTACTTC.

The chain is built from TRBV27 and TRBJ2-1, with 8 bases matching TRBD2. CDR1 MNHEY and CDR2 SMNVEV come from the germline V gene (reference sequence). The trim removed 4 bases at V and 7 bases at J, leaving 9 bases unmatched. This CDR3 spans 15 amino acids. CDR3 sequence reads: CASSSTSGYGNEQFF. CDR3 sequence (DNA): TGTGCCAGCAGTTCTACTAGCGGCTATGGGAATGAGCAGTTCTTC.

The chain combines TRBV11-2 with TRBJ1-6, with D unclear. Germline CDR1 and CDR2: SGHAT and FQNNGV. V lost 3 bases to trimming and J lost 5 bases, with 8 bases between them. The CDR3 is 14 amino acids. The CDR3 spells CASSFFGNNSPLHF. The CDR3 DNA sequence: TGTGCCAGCAGCTTTTTCGGGAATAATTCACCCCTCCACTTT.

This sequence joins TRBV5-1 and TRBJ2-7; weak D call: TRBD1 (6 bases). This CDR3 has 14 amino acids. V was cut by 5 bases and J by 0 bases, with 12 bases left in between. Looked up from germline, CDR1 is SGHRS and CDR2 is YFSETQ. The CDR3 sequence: CASRIGRGSYEQYF. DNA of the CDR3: TGCGCCAGCAGGATAGGCAGGGGCTCCTACGAGCAGTACTTC. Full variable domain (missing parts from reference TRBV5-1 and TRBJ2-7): KAGVTQTPRYLIKTRGQQVTLSCSPISGHRSVSWYQQTPGQGLQFLFEYFSETQRNKGNFPGRFSGRQFSNSRSEMNVSTLELGDSALYLCASRIGRGSYEQYFGPGTRLTVT.

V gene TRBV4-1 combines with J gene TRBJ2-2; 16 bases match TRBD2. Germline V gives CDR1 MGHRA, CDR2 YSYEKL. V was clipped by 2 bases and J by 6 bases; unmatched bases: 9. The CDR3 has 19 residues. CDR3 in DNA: TGCGCCAGCAGCCAACCGGGACTAGCGGGAGGGCCATCGTCCGGGGAGCTGTTTTTT. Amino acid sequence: CASSQPGLAGGPSSGELFF.

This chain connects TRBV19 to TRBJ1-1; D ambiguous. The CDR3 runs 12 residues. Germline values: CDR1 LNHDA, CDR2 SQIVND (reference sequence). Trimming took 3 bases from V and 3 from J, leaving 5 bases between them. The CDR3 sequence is CASSIPDTEAFF. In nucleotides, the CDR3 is TGTGCCAGTAGTATCCCCGACACTGAAGCTTTCTTT.

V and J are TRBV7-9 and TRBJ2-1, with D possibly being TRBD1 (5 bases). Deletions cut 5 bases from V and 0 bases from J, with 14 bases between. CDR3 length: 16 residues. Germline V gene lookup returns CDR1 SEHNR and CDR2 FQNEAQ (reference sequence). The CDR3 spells CASSPRQMSSYNEQFF. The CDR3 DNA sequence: TGTGCCAGCAGCCCCCGACAGATGAGCTCCTACAATGAGCAGTTCTTC.

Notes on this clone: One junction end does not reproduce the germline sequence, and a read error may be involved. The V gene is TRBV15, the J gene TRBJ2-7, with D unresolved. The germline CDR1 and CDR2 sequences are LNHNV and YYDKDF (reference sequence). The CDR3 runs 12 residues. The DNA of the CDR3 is TGTGCCGCCAGCAGCACCGGTCGCGAGCAGTACTTC. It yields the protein CAASSTGREQYF.

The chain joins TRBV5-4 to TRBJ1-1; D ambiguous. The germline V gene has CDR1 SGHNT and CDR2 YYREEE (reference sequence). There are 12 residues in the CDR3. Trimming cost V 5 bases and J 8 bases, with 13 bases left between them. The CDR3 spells CASRKNGGEAFF. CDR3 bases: TGTGCCAGCAGGAAGAACGGAGGGGAAGCTTTCTTT. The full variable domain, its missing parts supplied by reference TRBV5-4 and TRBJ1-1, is ETGVTQSPTHLIKTRGQQVTLRCSSQSGHNTVSWYQQALGQGPQFIFQYYREEENGRGNFPPRFSGLQFPNYSSELNVNALELDDSALYLCASRKNGGEAFFGQGTRLTVV.

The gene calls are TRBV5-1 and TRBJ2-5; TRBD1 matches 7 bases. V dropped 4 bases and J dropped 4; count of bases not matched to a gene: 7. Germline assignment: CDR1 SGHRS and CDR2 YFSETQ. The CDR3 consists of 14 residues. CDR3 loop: CASSPRQGRETQYF. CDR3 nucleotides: TGCGCCAGCAGCCCGCGACAGGGTCGAGAGACCCAGTACTTC.

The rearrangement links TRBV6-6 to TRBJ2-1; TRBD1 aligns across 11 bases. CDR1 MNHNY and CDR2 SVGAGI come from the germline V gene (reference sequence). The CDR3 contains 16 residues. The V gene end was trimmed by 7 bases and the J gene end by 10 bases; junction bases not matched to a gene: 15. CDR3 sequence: CASTLPGTGGIGEQFF. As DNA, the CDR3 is TGTGCCAGCACCCTACCGGGGACAGGGGGGATAGGGGAGCAGTTCTTC.

Here the CDR3 DNA reads TGCGCCAGCAGCCAACCCTTGGGACAGGGGAGAGTCGATGGCTACACCTTC. Residues: CASSQPLGQGRVDGYTF. The rearrangement joins TRBV4-1 to TRBJ1-2, with 10 bases identical to TRBD1. V was clipped by 2 bases and J by 6 bases; unmatched bases: 12. This CDR3 has 17 amino acids. Germline assignment: CDR1 MGHRA and CDR2 YSYEKL.

CDR3 DNA sequence: TGTGCCAGCAGCGGCCAGACTAGCGGGGAAGAGACCCAGTACTTC. Its translation is CASSGQTSGEETQYF. The genes are TRBV9 and TRBJ2-5; 11 positions agree with TRBD2. The length of the CDR3 is 15 residues. Trimming took 3 bases from V and 3 from J; bases not matched to a gene: 4. Germline-derived CDR1 and CDR2 are SGDLS and YYNGEE.

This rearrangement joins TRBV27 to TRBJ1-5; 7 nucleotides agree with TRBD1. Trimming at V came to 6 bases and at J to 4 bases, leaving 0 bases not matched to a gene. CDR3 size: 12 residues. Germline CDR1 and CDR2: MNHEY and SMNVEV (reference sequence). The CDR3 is CASRQGNQPQHF. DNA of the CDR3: TGTGCCAGCAGACAGGGGAATCAGCCCCAGCATTTT.

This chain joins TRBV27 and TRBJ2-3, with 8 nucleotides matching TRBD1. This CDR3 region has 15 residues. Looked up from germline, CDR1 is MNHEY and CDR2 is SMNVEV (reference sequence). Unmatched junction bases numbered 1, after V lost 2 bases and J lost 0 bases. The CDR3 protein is CASSLGQGSTDTQYF. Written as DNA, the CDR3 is TGTGCCAGCAGTTTAGGACAGGGTAGCACAGATACGCAGTATTTT.

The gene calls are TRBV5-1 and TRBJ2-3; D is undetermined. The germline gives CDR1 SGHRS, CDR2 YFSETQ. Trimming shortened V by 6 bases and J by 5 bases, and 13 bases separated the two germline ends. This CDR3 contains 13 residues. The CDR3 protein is CASKNRLEDTQYF. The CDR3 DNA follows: TGCGCCAGCAAGAATAGGTTAGAAGATACGCAGTATTTT.

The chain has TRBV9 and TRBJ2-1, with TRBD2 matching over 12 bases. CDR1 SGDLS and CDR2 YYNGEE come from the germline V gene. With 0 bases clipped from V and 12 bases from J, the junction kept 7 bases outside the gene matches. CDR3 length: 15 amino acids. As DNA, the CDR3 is TGTGCCAGCAGCGTAGGAGCTAGCGGGGGGGCCGGGCAGTTCTTC. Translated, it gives CASSVGASGGAGQFF.

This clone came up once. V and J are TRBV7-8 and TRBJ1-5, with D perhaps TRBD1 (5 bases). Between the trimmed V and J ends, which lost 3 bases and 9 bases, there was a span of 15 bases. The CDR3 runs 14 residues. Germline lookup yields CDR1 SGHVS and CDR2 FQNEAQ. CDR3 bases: TGTGCCAGCAGCTTCAAGGGGCCGACGGGGCCCCAGCATTTT. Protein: CASSFKGPTGPQHF.

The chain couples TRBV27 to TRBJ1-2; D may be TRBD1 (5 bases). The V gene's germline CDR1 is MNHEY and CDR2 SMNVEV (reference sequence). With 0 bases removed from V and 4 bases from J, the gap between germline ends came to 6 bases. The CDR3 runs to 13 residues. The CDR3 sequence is CASSLSGGYGYTF. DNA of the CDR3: TGTGCCAGCAGTTTATCGGGGGGCTATGGCTACACCTTC.

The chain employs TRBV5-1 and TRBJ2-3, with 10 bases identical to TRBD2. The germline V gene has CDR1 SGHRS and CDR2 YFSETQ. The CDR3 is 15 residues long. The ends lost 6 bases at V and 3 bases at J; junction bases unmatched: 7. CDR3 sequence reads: CASITGTSVTDTQYF. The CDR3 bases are TGCGCCAGCATCACCGGGACTAGCGTGACAGATACGCAGTATTTT.

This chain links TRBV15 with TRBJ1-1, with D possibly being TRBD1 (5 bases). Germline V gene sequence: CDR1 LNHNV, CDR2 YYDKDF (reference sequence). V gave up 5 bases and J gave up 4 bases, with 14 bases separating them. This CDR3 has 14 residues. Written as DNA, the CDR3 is TGTGCCACCAGCGGGGAAACTAGGGGCACTGAAGCTTTCTTT. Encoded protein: CATSGETRGTEAFF. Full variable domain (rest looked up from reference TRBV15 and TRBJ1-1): DAMVIQNPRYQVTQFGKPVTLSCSQTLNHNVMYWYQQKSSQAPKLLFHYYDKDFNNEADTPDNFQSRRPNTSFCFLDIRSPGLGDTAMYLCATSGETRGTEAFFGQGTRLTVV.

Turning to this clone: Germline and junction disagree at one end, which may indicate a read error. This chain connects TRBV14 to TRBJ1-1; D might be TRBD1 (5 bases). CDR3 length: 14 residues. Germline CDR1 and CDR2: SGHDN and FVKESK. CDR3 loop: CAGSLTRAMNEAFF. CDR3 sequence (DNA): TGTGCCGGCAGCCTTACCAGGGCCATGAATGAAGCTTTCTTT.

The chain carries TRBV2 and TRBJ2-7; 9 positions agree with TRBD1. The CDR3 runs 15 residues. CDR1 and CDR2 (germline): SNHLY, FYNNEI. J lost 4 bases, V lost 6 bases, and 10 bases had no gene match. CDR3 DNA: TGTGCCAGCAGCGACAGGGGGTCGGCCAAATACGAGCAGTACTTC. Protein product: CASSDRGSAKYEQYF.

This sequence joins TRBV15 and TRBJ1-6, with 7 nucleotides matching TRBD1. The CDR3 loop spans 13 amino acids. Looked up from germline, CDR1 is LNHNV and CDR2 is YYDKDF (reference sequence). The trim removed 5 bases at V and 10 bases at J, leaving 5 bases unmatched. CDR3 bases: TGTGCCACCAGCGTAGACAGGGCCTCACCCCTCCACTTT. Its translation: CATSVDRASPLHF.

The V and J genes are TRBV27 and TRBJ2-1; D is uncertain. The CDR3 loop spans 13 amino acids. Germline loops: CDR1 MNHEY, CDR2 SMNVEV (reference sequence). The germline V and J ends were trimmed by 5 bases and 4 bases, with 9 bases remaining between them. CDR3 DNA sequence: TGTGCCAGCAGTATGACTGAATACAATGAGCAGTTCTTC. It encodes CASSMTEYNEQFF.

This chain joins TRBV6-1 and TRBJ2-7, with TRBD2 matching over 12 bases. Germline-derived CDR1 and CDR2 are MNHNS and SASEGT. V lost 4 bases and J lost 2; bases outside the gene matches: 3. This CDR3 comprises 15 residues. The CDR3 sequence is CASSVTSGGTYEQYF. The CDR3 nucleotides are TGTGCCAGCAGTGTGACTAGCGGGGGAACCTACGAGCAGTACTTC.

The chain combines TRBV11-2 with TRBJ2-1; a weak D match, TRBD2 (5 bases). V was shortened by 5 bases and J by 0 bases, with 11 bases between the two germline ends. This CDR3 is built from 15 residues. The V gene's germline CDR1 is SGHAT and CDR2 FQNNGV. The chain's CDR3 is CASSTRTNSYNEQFF. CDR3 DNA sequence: TGTGCCAGCAGCACTAGAACCAACTCCTACAATGAGCAGTTCTTC.